This T cell receptor beta chain was recovered during a study of CD8 T cells in Susac syndrome. TCR beta sequencing was performed on blood CD8+ and CD4+ T cells. The healthy controls were matched to patients by age and sex. Study results and caveats: An acknowledgment was made by the study that its TCR sequencing and HLA analysis involved relatively few individuals.

Random hexamers were used to reverse transcribe an amount of 0.5 to 1 ug RNA. Amplification of TCR beta CDR3 used immunoSEQ multiplex PCR across 54 Vbeta and 13 Jbeta. TCRdb re-analysed the immunoSEQ multiplex PCR reads in MiXCR, keeping a single row per CDR3 protein. The table has over 95,000 distinct CDR3 sequences, 80% to 95% seen once; the top ten hold over 0.12%. Comment on this clonotype: Its target is not known.

Trimming pared 1 base from V and 2 bases from J, leaving 6 bases between. The CDR3 has 14 amino acids. Germline V gene data show CDR1 as SGHTA and CDR2 as FQGNSA. This chain uses TRBV7-2 with TRBJ1-3; D uncertain. The sample comprised CD4+ T cells from PBMCs. This receptor was taken from a human donor in good health. CDR3 nucleotides: TGTGCCAGCAGCTTAGGGGAAGCTGGAAACACCATATATTTT. Protein sequence: CASSLGEAGNTIYF. Variable domain in full (rest from reference TRBV7-2 and TRBJ1-3): GAGVSQSPSNKVTEKGKDVELRCDPISGHTALYWYRQSLGQGLEFLIYFQGNSAPDKSGLPSDRFSAERTGGSVSTLTIQRTQQEDSAVYLCASSLGEAGNTIYFGEGSWLTVV.